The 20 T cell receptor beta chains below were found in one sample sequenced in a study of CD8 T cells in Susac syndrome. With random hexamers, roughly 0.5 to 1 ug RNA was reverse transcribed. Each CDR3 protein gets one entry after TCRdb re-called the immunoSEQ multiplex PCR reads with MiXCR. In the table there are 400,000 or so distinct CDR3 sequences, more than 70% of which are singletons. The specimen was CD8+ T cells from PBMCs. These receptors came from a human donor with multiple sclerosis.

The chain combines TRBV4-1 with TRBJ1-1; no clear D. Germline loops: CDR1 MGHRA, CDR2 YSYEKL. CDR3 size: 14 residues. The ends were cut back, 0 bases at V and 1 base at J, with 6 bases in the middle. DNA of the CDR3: TGCGCCAGCAGCCAAGATTCAGCGAACACTGAAGCTTTCTTT. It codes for CASSQDSANTEAFF.

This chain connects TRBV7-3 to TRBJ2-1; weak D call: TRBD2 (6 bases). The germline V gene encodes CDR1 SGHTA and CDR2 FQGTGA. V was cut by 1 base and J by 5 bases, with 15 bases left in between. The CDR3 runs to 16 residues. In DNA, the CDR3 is TGTGCCAGCAGCTTAAACCCGGGACTCGTAAACAATGAGCAGTTCTTC. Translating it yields CASSLNPGLVNNEQFF.

As DNA, the CDR3 is TGCAGCGTCCGCGGGACGGCGACTTTCTCCTACGAGCAGTACTTC. Protein product: CSVRGTATFSYEQYF. J is TRBJ2-7 and V is TRBV29-1; D is perhaps TRBD2 (6 bases). CDR1 and CDR2 from the germline V gene are SQVTM and ANQGSEA. The length of the CDR3 is 15 residues. V was cut by 6 bases and J by 0 bases, with 18 bases left in between.

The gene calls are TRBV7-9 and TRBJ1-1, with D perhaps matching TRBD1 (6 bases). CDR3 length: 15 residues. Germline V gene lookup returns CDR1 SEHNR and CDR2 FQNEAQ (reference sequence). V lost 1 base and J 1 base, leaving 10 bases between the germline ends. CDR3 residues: CASSLVGTQNTEAFF. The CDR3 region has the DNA TGTGCCAGCAGCTTAGTGGGGACACAGAACACTGAAGCTTTCTTT.

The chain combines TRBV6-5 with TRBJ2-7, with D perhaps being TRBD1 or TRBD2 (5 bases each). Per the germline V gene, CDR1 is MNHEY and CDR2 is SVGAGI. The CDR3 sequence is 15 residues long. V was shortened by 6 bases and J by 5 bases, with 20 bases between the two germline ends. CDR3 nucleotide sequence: TGTGCCAGCAGGAACAACCGGGACCCGGGCCACGAGCAGTACTTC. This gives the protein CASRNNRDPGHEQYF.

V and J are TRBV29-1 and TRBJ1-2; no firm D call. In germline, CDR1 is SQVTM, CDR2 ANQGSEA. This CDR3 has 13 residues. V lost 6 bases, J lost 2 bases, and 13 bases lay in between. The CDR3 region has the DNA TGCAGCGTCCTTAATCGTTCGAACTATGGCTACACCTTC. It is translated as CSVLNRSNYGYTF.

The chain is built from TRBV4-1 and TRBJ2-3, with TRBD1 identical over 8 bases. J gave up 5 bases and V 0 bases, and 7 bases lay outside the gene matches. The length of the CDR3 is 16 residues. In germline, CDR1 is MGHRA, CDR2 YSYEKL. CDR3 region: CASSQDPDRGGDTQYF. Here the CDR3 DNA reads TGCGCCAGCAGCCAAGATCCCGACAGGGGAGGAGATACGCAGTATTTT.

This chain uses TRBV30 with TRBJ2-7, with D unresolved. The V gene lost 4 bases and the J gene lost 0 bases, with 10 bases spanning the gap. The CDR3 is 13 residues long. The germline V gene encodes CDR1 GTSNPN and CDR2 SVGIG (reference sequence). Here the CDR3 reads CAWITENSYEQYF. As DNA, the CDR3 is TGTGCCTGGATTACAGAAAACTCCTACGAGCAGTACTTC.

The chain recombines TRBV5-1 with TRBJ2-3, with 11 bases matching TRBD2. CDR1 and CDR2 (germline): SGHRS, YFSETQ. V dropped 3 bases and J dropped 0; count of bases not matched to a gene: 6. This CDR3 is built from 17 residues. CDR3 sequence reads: CASSYYLAGGSTDTQYF. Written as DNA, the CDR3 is TGCGCCAGCAGCTACTATCTAGCGGGGGGCAGCACAGATACGCAGTATTTT.

The CDR3 spells CASSLGSESTDTQYF. CDR3 DNA: TGTGCCAGCAGCTTAGGGTCGGAAAGCACAGATACGCAGTATTTT. This rearrangement joins TRBV13 to TRBJ2-3; no firm D call. The germline CDR1 and CDR2 sequences are PRHDT and FYEKMQ (reference sequence). The CDR3 length is 15 residues. V dropped 0 bases and J dropped 0 bases, with 7 bases sitting between them.

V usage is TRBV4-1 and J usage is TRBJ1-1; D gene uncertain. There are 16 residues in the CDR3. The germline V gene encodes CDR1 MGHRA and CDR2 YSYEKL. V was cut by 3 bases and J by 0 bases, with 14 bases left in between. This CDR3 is CASSHRRETLNTEAFF. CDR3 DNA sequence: TGCGCCAGCAGCCATAGAAGAGAGACCTTGAACACTGAAGCTTTCTTT.

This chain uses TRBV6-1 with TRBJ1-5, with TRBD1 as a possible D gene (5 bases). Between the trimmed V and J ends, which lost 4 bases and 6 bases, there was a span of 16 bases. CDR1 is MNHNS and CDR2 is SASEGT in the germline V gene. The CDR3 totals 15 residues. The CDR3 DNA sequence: TGTGCCAGCAGTGTTCCAGGGTGGTTGGTTCAGCCCCAGCATTTT. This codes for CASSVPGWLVQPQHF.

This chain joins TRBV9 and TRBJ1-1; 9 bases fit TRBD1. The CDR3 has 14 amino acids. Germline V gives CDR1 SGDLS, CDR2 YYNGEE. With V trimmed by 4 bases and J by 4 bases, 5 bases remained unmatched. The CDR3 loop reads CASSTGTGITEAFF. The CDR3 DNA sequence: TGTGCCAGCAGCACAGGGACAGGGATCACTGAAGCTTTCTTT.

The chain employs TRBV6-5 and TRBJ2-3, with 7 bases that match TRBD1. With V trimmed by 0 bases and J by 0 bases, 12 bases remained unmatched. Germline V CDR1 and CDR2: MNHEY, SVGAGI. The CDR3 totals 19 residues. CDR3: CASSYSVLGTAHSTDTQYF. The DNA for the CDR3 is TGTGCCAGCAGTTACTCGGTCTTAGGGACAGCCCATAGCACAGATACGCAGTATTTT.

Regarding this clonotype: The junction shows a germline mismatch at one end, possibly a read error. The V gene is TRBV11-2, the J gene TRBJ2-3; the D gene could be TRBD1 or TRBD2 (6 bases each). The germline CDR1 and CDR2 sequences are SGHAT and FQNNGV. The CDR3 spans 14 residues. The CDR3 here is CVSRGGEAADTQYF. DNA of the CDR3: TGTGTCAGCAGGGGCGGGGAGGCTGCAGATACGCAGTATTTT.

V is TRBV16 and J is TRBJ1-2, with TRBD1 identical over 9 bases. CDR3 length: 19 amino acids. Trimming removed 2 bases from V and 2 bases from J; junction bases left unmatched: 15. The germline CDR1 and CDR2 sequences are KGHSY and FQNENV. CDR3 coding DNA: TGTGCCAGCAGCCAAACCATCCCGGGACAGGGCCCAGTAAACTATGGCTACACCTTC. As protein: CASSQTIPGQGPVNYGYTF.

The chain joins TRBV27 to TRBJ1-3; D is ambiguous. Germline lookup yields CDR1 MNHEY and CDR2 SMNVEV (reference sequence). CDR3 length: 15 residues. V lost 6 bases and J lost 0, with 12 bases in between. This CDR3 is CASRKVGNSGNTIYF. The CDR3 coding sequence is TGTGCCAGCAGAAAAGTAGGAAACTCTGGAAACACCATATATTTT.

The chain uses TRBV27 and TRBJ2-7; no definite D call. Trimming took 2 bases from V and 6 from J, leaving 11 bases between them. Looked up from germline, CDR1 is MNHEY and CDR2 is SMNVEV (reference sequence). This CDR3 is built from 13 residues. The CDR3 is CASSLAAWGEQYF. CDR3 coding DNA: TGTGCCAGCAGTTTAGCAGCCTGGGGCGAGCAGTACTTC.

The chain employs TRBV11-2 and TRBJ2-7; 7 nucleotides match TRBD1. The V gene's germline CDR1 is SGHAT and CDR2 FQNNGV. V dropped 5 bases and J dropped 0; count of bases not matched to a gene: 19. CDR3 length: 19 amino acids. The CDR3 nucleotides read TGTGCCAGCAGCCACACAGGGGTCCACCCCCTTGTTAGCTCCTACGAGCAGTACTTC. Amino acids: CASSHTGVHPLVSSYEQYF.

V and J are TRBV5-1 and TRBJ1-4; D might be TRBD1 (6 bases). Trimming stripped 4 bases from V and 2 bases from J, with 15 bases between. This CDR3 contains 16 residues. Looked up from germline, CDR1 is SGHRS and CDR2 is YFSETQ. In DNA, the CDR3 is TGCGCCAGCAGCGCTACCATGGGACACACTAATGAAAAACTGTTTTTT. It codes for CASSATMGHTNEKLFF.